This entry lists 8 T cell receptor beta chains sequenced from one sample in a study of CD4 T cells in relation to SARS-CoV-2 and coronaviruses. The method was immunoSEQ multiplex PCR; TCRdb's version includes in-frame clones alone and lacks a portion of them. The table shows about 26,000 clones, with about 77% occurring only once. Antigen specificity for these receptors is unknown. Before the COVID-19 pandemic, during about 2011-2019, CD4+ T cells were taken from unexposed donors. Isolation of CD4+ T cells took place after around eleven days in culture. The sequencing sample was made of CD4+ T cells from PBMCs, cultured in vitro. The receptors originated from a human donor in good health.

CDR3 in DNA: TGTGCCAGCAGCTTAGCAGGCTACTTCACAGATACGCAGTATTTT. Protein sequence: CASSLAGYFTDTQYF. This rearrangement joins TRBV7-6 to TRBJ2-3; D is unclear. CDR3 length equals 15 residues. Germline V CDR1 and CDR2: SGHVS, FNYEAQ. V lost 0 bases and J 2 bases, leaving 9 bases between the germline ends.

This clone has more than one count but fewer than ten. The chain employs TRBV25-1 and TRBJ1-2; tentative D call: TRBD1 (6 bases). CDR1 and CDR2 (germline): MGHDK, SYGVNS. The V gene lost 3 bases and the J gene lost 3 bases, with 11 bases spanning the gap. CDR3 length equals 14 residues. The chain's CDR3 is CASSEMDSYYGYTF. In DNA form, the CDR3 reads TGTGCCAGCAGTGAGATGGACAGCTACTATGGCTACACCTTC.

CDR3 DNA: TGTGCCATCACGGAGGGCGGGGGGAATACGCAGTATTTT. The encoded protein is CAITEGGGNTQYF. V is TRBV10-3 and J is TRBJ2-3; 8 nucleotides agree with TRBD2. J lost 7 bases, V lost 7 bases, and 7 bases had no gene match. The CDR3 length is 13 residues. The germline CDR1 and CDR2 sequences are ENHRY and SYGVKD.

This chain joins TRBV7-9 and TRBJ2-1; 15 bases align to TRBD2. The CDR3 loop spans 17 amino acids. CDR1 and CDR2 from the germline V gene are SEHNR and FQNEAQ (reference sequence). V shed 5 bases and J 3 bases; nucleotides not matched to a gene: 5. CDR3 nucleotides: TGTGCCAGCAGCCGGACTAGCGGGAGGGGATTCTACAATGAGCAGTTCTTC. This codes for CASSRTSGRGFYNEQFF.

The chain is built from TRBV27 and TRBJ1-2; 7 bases line up with TRBD1. The CDR3 has 14 amino acids. In germline, CDR1 is MNHEY, CDR2 SMNVEV (reference sequence). V lost 3 bases and J lost 6; bases outside the gene matches: 7. The CDR3 coding sequence is TGTGCCAGCAGTTTTCGGGGACAGAATGATGGCTACACCTTC. It specifies CASSFRGQNDGYTF.

The chain joins TRBV18 to TRBJ2-3, with 9 bases aligning to TRBD2. This CDR3 contains 15 residues. Trimming cost V 2 bases and J 6 bases; bases outside gene matches: 6. Germline CDR1 is KGHSH and CDR2 is LQKENI. Here the CDR3 DNA reads TGTGCCAGCTCACCAGGAGCGGGGGGAATCGATACGCAGTATTTT. It translates to CASSPGAGGIDTQYF.

The CDR3 DNA follows: TGCGCCAGCAGCCAACCGGGACTAGCGGGAGGACGGGAGCAGTACTTC. This sequence encodes CASSQPGLAGGREQYF. The chain carries TRBV4-1 and TRBJ2-7, with 15 positions matching TRBD2. After removal of 2 bases from V and 7 bases from J, the junction contained 6 bases not matched to a gene. This CDR3 is 16 amino acids long. CDR1 is MGHRA and CDR2 is YSYEKL in the germline V gene.

The chain uses TRBV7-9 and TRBJ2-3; 12 bases line up with TRBD2. Trimming took 6 bases from V and 4 from J; bases not matched to a gene: 2. In germline, CDR1 is SEHNR, CDR2 FQNEAQ (reference sequence). The CDR3 runs to 14 residues. CDR3 amino acids: CASSTSGGSDTQYF. The CDR3 DNA reads as TGTGCCAGCAGTACTAGCGGGGGGTCAGATACGCAGTATTTT.